This TCR beta chain was identified in a study of cytomegalovirus exposure and HLA in healthy donors. About the study: An analysis done earlier identified more than 90 million unique TCR beta sequences from about 180 million T cells.

The study's findings and limits: Data from an earlier analysis indicated that most TCR beta V segments were productive either about 87% or about 30% of the time. Diagnosis of cytomegalovirus status made by the classifier reportedly showed high specificity and sensitivity.

Use of 60 Vbeta and 13 Jbeta primers characterized the PCR. The table came from immunoSEQ multiplex PCR; TCRdb's copy has only in-frame clones and leaves some out. The sample has some 180,000 clones, around 70% seen once. V was pared by 1 base and J by 5 bases, with 15 bases between. The CDR3 has 16 residues. Germline V gene lookup returns CDR1 MGHRA and CDR2 YSYEKL. Remarks on this clone: Its cognate antigen is unknown.

This receptor was taken from a male donor in good health and CMV-seronegative. V gene TRBV4-1 combines with J gene TRBJ1-5; maybe TRBD1 (5 bases). The sample comprised PBMCs. CDR3 nucleotide sequence: TGCGCCAGCAGCCAAGGGCTGGGGCCGGCGGATCAGCCCCAGCATTTT. Its translation: CASSQGLGPADQPQHF.